This TCR beta chain was sequenced during a study of OX40 agonist ivuxolimab in advanced cancers. Some background on the complete study: Ivuxolimab was an agonistic, fully human IgG2 monoclonal antibody directed against OX40 (CD134), a costimulatory receptor. Prior anti-PD-1, anti-PD-L1 or anti-CTLA-4 therapy was permitted, and approximately 40% of dose-escalation patients had received checkpoint inhibitors. The purpose of peripheral TCRbeta sequencing was to test whether ivuxolimab changed TCR sequence diversity and led to clonal T-cell expansion. In the dose-escalation cohort, 82.7% of patients were male, and the mean age was approximately 60 years, with a range of about 23 to 80. Intravenous ivuxolimab was administered to patients every 2 weeks at six dose levels: 0.01, 0.1, 0.3, 1.5, 3 and 10 mg/kg. The paper covers the monotherapy dose-escalation part of the phase I ivuxolimab trial, which included N ≈ 54 patients. Of the approximately 53 patients in dose escalation, 19 had hepatocellular carcinoma, some 15 had melanoma, 9 had renal cell carcinoma and 9 had head and neck cancer. Partial responses occurred in three dose-escalation patients, of whom one had hepatocellular carcinoma and two had cutaneous melanoma.

V loses 0 bases of germline sequence and J loses 4 bases, and the interval between the two ends is 9 bases. The CDR3 runs 14 amino acids, cysteine and phenylalanine included. Only the CDR3 portion is preserved as DNA: 42 bases, with reading frame beginning at the first base. CDR1 and CDR2, looked up from the germline V gene (reference sequence), are LNHNV and YYDKDF. Genomic DNA was isolated from the sorted cells so that the TCRbeta CDR3 region could be sequenced. TCRbeta CDR3 regions were sequenced using the immunoSEQ Assay. TCRdb holds this immuneACCESS table with in-frame rearrangements only. Some clones are missing; in checked studies, unresolved V genes explain under half, and the rest has no known cause. For this sample the table gives 77,000 or so clones, of which approximately 85% were detected only once. The ten largest account for approximately 2.2% of the sample. Study-wide findings and limitations: At doses of 0.1 to 3.0 mg/kg, clonal expansion of both CD4+ and CD8+ blood T cells was observed from baseline to week 6. Partial responders in the 0.1-3.0 mg/kg groups had among the lowest normalized peripheral clonal expansion, especially among CD8+ T cells. Low levels of normalized T-cell clonal expansion were also seen in some nonresponding patients. Which antigens the clonally expanded peripheral T cells were specific for was not determined. On average, CD8+ T cells showed more expanded clones than CD4+ T cells after ivuxolimab.

For this clone: The antigen this receptor binds is unknown. Within one base of it there is no much larger clone, and no base qualities were kept.

The trial excluded patients who had a history of autoimmune disease or were on systemic immunosuppression. Peripheral blood for TCR sequencing was collected from all dose cohorts at baseline, on cycle 4 day 1, and on cycle 7 day 1. Samples came from an open-label, multicenter, first-in-human phase I dose-escalation trial of ivuxolimab. Adults with locally advanced or metastatic melanoma, renal cell carcinoma, hepatocellular carcinoma or head and neck squamous cell carcinoma were enrolled in the trial. Before TCR sequencing, CD4+ and CD8+ T cells were separately sorted from peripheral blood. The TCR comes from an adult with an advanced solid tumor such as melanoma, head and neck, liver or kidney cancer. The chain uses TRBV15 and TRBJ1-1; TRBD1 is perhaps the D gene, given 5 matching bases. The source was CD4+ or CD8+ T cells sorted from blood, collected in a trial of the OX40 agonist ivuxolimab. The bases read TGTGCCACCAGCAGAGATCTGAGGGGCACTGAAGCTTTCTTT. This sequence encodes CATSRDLRGTEAFF.